A single sample gave rise to the 18 T cell receptor beta chains below, sequenced in a study of cytomegalovirus exposure and HLA in healthy donors. The study ran its PCR with 60 Vbeta and 13 Jbeta primers. Profiled with immunoSEQ multiplex PCR; TCRdb holds only in-frame clones, not every one. The sample carries 150,000 to 200,000 clones, 60% to 80% recorded once. Sequenced: PBMCs. The receptors come from a man between 18 and 35 years old in good health and CMV-seropositive.

This rearrangement joins TRBV11-3 to TRBJ2-2, with no clear D. The CDR3 length is 13 residues. Germline CDR1 SGHNT, CDR2 YENEEA. Deletions cut 6 bases from V and 2 bases from J, with 7 bases between. The CDR3 reads CASSRLNTGELFF. The CDR3 nucleotides read TGTGCCAGCAGTCGACTTAACACCGGGGAGCTGTTTTTT.

The V and J genes are TRBV4-1 and TRBJ2-1; 7 bases agree with TRBD2. Germline CDR1 reads MGHRA; CDR2 reads YSYEKL. The V segment lost 4 bases and the J segment 4 bases; nucleotides outside the gene matches: 7. The CDR3 is 15 amino acids. The CDR3 loop is CASSPGGSAYNEQFF. CDR3 DNA sequence: TGCGCCAGCAGCCCAGGCGGGAGCGCTTACAATGAGCAGTTCTTC.

The table lists this clone with a count of one. CDR3 in DNA: TGTGCCAGCAGGGGACTGAACACCGGGGAGCTGTTTTTT. This translates into CASRGLNTGELFF. V usage is TRBV5-5 and J usage is TRBJ2-2; weak D call: TRBD2 (6 bases). V was cut by 5 bases and J by 1 base, with 6 bases left in between. This CDR3 has 13 amino acids. Germline V gives CDR1 SGHKS, CDR2 YYEKEE (reference sequence).

This clone showed up just a few times. The genes are TRBV7-9 and TRBJ1-5; D remains ambiguous. V was trimmed by 1 base and J by 7 bases, leaving 8 bases between them. This CDR3 contains 13 residues. From germline, CDR1 is SEHNR and CDR2 FQNEAQ (reference sequence). The CDR3 loop reads CASSLGAKQPQHF. The CDR3 nucleotides are TGTGCCAGCAGCTTAGGGGCCAAACAGCCCCAGCATTTT.

In DNA form, the CDR3 reads TGTGCCAGCAGTTTGGGGCAGGGGCGCTATGGCTACACCTTC. Its translation is CASSLGQGRYGYTF. This chain joins TRBV28 and TRBJ1-2; D is possibly TRBD1 (6 bases). CDR1 MDHEN and CDR2 SYDVKM come from the germline V gene. V was shortened by 3 bases and J by 4 bases, with 12 bases between the two germline ends. The CDR3 runs to 14 residues.

This clone was seen only once. The J gene is TRBJ1-2, the V gene TRBV5-6; 9 bases line up with TRBD1. After removal of 3 bases from V and 8 bases from J, the junction contained 11 bases not matched to a gene. This CDR3 comprises 15 residues. Germline V lookup: CDR1 SGHDT, CDR2 YYEEEE. CDR3 in DNA: TGTGCCAGCAGCTCGACTTGGGACAGGGTGCGCGGCTACACCTTC. It yields the protein CASSSTWDRVRGYTF.

The chain joins TRBV6-4 to TRBJ1-6, with TRBD1 matching over 10 bases. The germline CDR1 and CDR2 sequences are MRHNA and SNTAGT. The V segment lost 7 bases and the J segment 10 bases; nucleotides outside the gene matches: 4. The CDR3 runs to 13 residues. This CDR3 reads CASNGDRGSPLHF. The DNA of the CDR3 is TGTGCCAGCAATGGGGACAGGGGATCACCCCTCCACTTT.

Regarding this clone: Other DNA sequences in the sample encode the same CDR3. The chain joins TRBV30 to TRBJ1-5; D might be TRBD1 (5 bases). Trimming stripped 5 bases from V and 2 bases from J, with 10 bases between. The CDR3 is 13 residues long. CDR1 and CDR2 (germline): GTSNPN, SVGIG (reference sequence). The DNA for the CDR3 is TGTGCCTGGTCAGGGTTTGGCAATCAGCCCCAGCATTTT. It encodes CAWSGFGNQPQHF.

The CDR3 spells CASSDGTSLGNEQFF. The CDR3, as DNA: TGTGCCAGCAGTGATGGGACTAGCTTGGGCAATGAGCAGTTCTTC. The rearrangement links TRBV6-4 to TRBJ2-1; 9 nucleotides line up with TRBD2. From germline, CDR1 is MRHNA and CDR2 SNTAGT. The CDR3 has 15 amino acids. With V trimmed by 3 bases and J by 6 bases, 6 bases remained unmatched.

This clone has a single count. The chain uses TRBV18 and TRBJ2-6; 7 positions match TRBD1. J lost 2 bases, V lost 4 bases, and 8 bases had no gene match. The CDR3 loop spans 17 amino acids. The V gene's germline CDR1 is KGHSH and CDR2 LQKENI. CDR3 nucleotide sequence: TGTGCCAGCTCACAAGGACAGGCTATCGCTGGGGCCAACGTCCTGACTTTC. As protein: CASSQGQAIAGANVLTF.

In its sample, this clone was seen a few times. This rearrangement joins TRBV5-4 to TRBJ2-3; 8 bases match TRBD2. V gave up 2 bases and J gave up 8 bases; unmatched junction bases: 10. CDR1 and CDR2 (germline): SGHNT, YYREEE (reference sequence). The length of the CDR3 is 15 residues. CDR3 nucleotides: TGTGCCAGCAGCTTACGGGGCCAAGGACTAGCTACGCAGTATTTT. It encodes CASSLRGQGLATQYF.

The chain carries TRBV7-6 and TRBJ2-5; maybe TRBD2 (5 bases). Deletions cut 2 bases from V and 3 bases from J, with 10 bases between. The CDR3 covers 14 residues. Germline loops: CDR1 SGHVS, CDR2 FNYEAQ. CDR3 sequence (DNA): TGTGCCAGCAGCTTATCACCCGGGGAAGAGACCCAGTACTTC. This gives the protein CASSLSPGEETQYF.

This sequence joins TRBV11-3 and TRBJ2-7; possibly TRBD2 for D (6 bases). Germline-derived CDR1 and CDR2 are SGHNT and YENEEA. V shed 5 bases and J shed 2 bases, with 13 bases lying between them. The CDR3 covers 14 residues. Here the CDR3 DNA reads TGTGCCAGCAGCGACCGCCGGGAGCCCTACGAGCAGTACGTC. Translated: CASSDRREPYEQYV.

This clone was detected only once. V gene TRBV5-1 combines with J gene TRBJ2-1; 14 positions match TRBD2. From germline, CDR1 is SGHRS and CDR2 YFSETQ. After removal of 4 bases from V and 7 bases from J, the junction contained 7 bases not matched to a gene. The CDR3 is 16 amino acids. The CDR3 is CASSVLTSGGVNEQFF. The CDR3 DNA reads TGCGCCAGCAGCGTACTGACTAGCGGGGGGGTAAATGAGCAGTTCTTC.

The chain couples TRBV7-2 to TRBJ1-2; 8 nucleotides align to TRBD1. Trimming removed 2 bases from V and 6 bases from J; junction bases left unmatched: 5. The germline V gene encodes CDR1 SGHTA and CDR2 FQGNSA. The CDR3 covers 14 residues. CDR3 residues: CASSLQGAADGYTF. CDR3 DNA sequence: TGTGCCAGCAGCTTACAGGGGGCGGCGGATGGCTACACCTTC.

V and J are TRBV13 and TRBJ1-2, with TRBD1 matching over 8 bases. CDR3 size: 12 residues. V trimming: 5 bases; J trimming: 6 bases; junction bases outside the gene matches: 2. Germline loops: CDR1 PRHDT, CDR2 FYEKMQ (reference sequence). CDR3 bases: TGTGCCAGCAGCGAACAGGGGGATGGCTACACCTTC. Its protein is CASSEQGDGYTF.

The rearrangement joins TRBV7-2 to TRBJ2-5; D might be TRBD1 (6 bases). V lost 3 bases and J lost 1, with 9 bases in between. Germline V gives CDR1 SGHTA, CDR2 FQGNSA. The CDR3 sequence is 14 residues long. CDR3 DNA: TGTGCCAGCAGCTTGGGGGCGGCCCAAGAGACCCAGTACTTC. Translated: CASSLGAAQETQYF.

V gene TRBV19 combines with J gene TRBJ2-1; D possibly corresponds to TRBD1 (7 bases). V was pared by 3 bases and J by 4 bases, with 10 bases between. Per the germline V gene, CDR1 is LNHDA and CDR2 is SQIVND (reference sequence). The CDR3 is 14 residues long. CDR3 region: CASSIQGGYNEQFF. The DNA of the CDR3 is TGTGCCAGTAGTATTCAGGGGGGATACAATGAGCAGTTCTTC.